A selection of T cell receptor beta chains follows, all from one sample in a study of blood T cell dynamics during melanoma immunotherapy. Some clones are missing from TCRdb's copy, which holds only in-frame ones; the method was immunoSEQ multiplex PCR. The table includes about 10,000 clones, about 91% detected once. Sequencing used blood, obtained from a patient treated with checkpoint blockade. These receptors were taken from a human donor with melanoma. Each CDR3 is given with its conserved first and last residue. Fields, in order: D gene, clone size, J gene, V gene, CDR3 protein, CDR3 DNA. D genes are given only for firm matches. Clone size appears in some rows only: once, few, many, or a class for an expanded clone.

NA | few | TRBJ1-4 | TRBV28 | CASTTTGRDEKLFF | TGTGCCAGCACCACTACCGGGCGGGATGAAAAACTGTTTTTT
NA | NA | TRBJ1-5 | TRBV28 | CASRTPGLQQPQHF | TGTGCCAGCAGGACACCGGGACTCCAGCAGCCCCAGCATTTT
NA | NA | TRBJ1-5 | TRBV4-1 | CASSQVSGSNQPQHF | TGCGCCAGCAGCCAAGTATCAGGAAGCAATCAGCCCCAGCATTTT
NA | NA | TRBJ1-1 | TRBV5-1 | CASRGNTEAFF | TGCGCCAGCAGGGGGAACACTGAAGCTTTCTTT
TRBD2 | NA | TRBJ2-1 | TRBV5-5 | CASSLGWREHNEQFF | TGTGCCAGCAGCTTGGGCTGGCGGGAGCACAATGAGCAGTTCTTC
TRBD1 | NA | TRBJ2-4 | TRBV27 | CASSSNRGQGIQYF | TGTGCCAGCAGCTCTAACAGGGGGCAGGGCATTCAGTACTTC
NA | NA | TRBJ1-1 | TRBV9 | CASSATGYLATEAFF | TGTGCCAGCAGCGCTACGGGGTACTTGGCCACTGAAGCTTTCTTT
NA | NA | TRBJ2-3 | TRBV27 | CASSLGGPATQYF | TGTGCCAGCAGTTTAGGAGGTCCCGCCACGCAGTATTTT
NA | NA | TRBJ1-3 | TRBV19 | CASSMGFSSGNTIYF | TGTGCCAGTAGTATGGGGTTTTCCTCTGGAAACACCATATATTTT
NA | NA | TRBJ2-1 | TRBV18 | CASCSYNRLHPSSYNEQFF | TGTGCCAGCTGCTCTTATAACCGGCTCCATCCCAGCTCCTACAATGAGCAGTTCTTC
NA | NA | TRBJ2-1 | TRBV1 | CTSSQVTRNFNEQFF | TGCACCAGCAGCCAAGTGACTAGGAACTTCAATGAGCAGTTCTTC
NA | NA | TRBJ2-2 | TRBV27 | CASGRGKHSGELFF | TGTGCCAGCGGCCGGGGAAAACACTCCGGGGAGCTGTTTTTT